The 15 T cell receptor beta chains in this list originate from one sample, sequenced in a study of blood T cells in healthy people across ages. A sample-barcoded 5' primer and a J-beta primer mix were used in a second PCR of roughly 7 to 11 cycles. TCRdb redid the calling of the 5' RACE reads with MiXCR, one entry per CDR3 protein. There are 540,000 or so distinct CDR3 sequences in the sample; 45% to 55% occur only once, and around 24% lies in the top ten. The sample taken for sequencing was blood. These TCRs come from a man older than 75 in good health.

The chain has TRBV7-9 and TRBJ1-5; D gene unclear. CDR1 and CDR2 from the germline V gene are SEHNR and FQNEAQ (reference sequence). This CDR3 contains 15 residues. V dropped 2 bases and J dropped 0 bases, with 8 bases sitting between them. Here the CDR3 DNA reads TGTGCCAGCAGCTTAATCCCTTATAGCAATCAGCCCCAGCATTTT. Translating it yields CASSLIPYSNQPQHF.

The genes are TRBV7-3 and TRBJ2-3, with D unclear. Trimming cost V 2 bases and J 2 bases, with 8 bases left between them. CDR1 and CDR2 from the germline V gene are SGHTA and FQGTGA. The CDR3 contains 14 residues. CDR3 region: CASSLEVHTDTQYF. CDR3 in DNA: TGTGCCAGCAGCTTAGAAGTCCACACAGATACGCAGTATTTT.

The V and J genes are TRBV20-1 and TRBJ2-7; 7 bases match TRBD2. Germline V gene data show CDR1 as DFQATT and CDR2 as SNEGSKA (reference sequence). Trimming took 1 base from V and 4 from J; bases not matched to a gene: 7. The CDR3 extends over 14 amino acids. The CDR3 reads CSARVVGREYEQYF. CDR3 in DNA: TGCAGTGCTAGAGTTGTTGGGAGGGAATACGAGCAGTACTTC.

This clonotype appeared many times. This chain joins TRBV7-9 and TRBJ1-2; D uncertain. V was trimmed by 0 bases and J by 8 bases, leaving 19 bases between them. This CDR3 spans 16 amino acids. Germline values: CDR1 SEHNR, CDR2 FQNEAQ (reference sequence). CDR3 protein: CASSLAEWTGSGGYTF. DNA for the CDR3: TGTGCCAGCAGCTTAGCTGAGTGGACCGGGTCCGGGGGCTACACCTTC.

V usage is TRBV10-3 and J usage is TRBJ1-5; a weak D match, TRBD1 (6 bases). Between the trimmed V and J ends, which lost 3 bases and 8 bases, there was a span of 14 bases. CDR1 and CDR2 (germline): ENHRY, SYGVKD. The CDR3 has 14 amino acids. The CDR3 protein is CAISDPGGVEPQHF. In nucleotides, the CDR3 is TGTGCCATCAGTGACCCCGGGGGCGTCGAGCCCCAGCATTTT.

The CDR3 is CASSASGRGEQFF. The CDR3 DNA is TGTGCCAGCAGTGCTAGCGGGAGAGGTGAGCAGTTCTTC. The chain joins TRBV6-2 or TRBV6-3 to TRBJ2-1; 10 positions match TRBD2. CDR1 and CDR2 (germline): MNHEY, SVGEGT. With 5 bases clipped from V and 9 bases from J, the junction kept 4 bases outside the gene matches. The CDR3 loop spans 13 amino acids.

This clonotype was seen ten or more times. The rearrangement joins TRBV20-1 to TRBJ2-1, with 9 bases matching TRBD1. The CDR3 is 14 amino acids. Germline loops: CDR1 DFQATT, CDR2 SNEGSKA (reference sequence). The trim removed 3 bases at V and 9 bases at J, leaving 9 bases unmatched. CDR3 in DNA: TGCAGTGCTAGTGGGGGGACAGGGAGGATTGAGCAGTTCTTC. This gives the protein CSASGGTGRIEQFF.

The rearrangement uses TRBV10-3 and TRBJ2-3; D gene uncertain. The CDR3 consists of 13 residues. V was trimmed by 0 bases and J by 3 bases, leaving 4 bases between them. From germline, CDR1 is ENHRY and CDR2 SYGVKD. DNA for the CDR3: TGTGCCATCAGTGAGTCGAGAACAGATACGCAGTATTTT. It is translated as CAISESRTDTQYF.

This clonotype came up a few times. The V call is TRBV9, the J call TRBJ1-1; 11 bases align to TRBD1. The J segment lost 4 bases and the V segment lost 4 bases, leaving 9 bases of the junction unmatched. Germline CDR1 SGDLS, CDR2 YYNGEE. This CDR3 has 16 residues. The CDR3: CASSPGTGGGGTEAFF. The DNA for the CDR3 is TGTGCCAGCAGCCCCGGGACAGGGGGTGGCGGCACTGAAGCTTTCTTT.

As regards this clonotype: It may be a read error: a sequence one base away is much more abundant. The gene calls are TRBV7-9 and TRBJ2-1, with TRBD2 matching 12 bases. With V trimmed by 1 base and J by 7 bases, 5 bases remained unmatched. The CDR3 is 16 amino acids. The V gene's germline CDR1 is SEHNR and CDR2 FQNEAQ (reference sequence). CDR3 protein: CASSLGSGLAGNEQFF. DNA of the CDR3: TGTGCCAGCAGCTTAGGTAGTGGACTAGCGGGAAATGAGCAGTTCTTC.

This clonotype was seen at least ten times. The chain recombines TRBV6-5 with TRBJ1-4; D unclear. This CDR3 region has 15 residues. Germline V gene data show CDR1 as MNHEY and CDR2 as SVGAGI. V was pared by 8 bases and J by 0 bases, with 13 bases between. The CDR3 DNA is TGTGCCAGCTGCGCAAACCCGCCAACTAATGAAAAACTGTTTTTT. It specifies CASCANPPTNEKLFF.

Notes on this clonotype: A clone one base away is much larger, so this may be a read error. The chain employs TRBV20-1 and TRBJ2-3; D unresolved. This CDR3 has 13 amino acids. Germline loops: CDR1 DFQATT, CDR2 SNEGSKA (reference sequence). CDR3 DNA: TGCGGTGCTAGAGCCCAGCCCACAGATACGCAGTATTTT. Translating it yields CGARAQPTDTQYF.

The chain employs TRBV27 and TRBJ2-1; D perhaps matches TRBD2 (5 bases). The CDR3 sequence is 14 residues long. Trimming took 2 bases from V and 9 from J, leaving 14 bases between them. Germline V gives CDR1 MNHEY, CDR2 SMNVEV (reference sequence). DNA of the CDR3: TGTGCCAGCAGTTTAATAGCCCCCGAGGGTGAGCAGTTCTTC. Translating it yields CASSLIAPEGEQFF.

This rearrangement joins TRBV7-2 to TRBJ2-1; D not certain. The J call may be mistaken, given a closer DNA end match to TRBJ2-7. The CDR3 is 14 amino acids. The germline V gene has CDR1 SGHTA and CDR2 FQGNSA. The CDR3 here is CASSSSQTYNEQYF. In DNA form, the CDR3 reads TGTGCCAGCAGCTCGTCCCAGACCTACAATGAGCAGTACTTC.

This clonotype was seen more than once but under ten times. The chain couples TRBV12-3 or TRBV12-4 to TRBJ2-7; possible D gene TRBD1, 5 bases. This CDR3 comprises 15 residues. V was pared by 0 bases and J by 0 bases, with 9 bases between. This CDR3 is CASSLALGVSYEQYF. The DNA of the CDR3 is TGTGCCAGCAGTTTAGCGCTAGGGGTCTCCTACGAGCAGTACTTC.